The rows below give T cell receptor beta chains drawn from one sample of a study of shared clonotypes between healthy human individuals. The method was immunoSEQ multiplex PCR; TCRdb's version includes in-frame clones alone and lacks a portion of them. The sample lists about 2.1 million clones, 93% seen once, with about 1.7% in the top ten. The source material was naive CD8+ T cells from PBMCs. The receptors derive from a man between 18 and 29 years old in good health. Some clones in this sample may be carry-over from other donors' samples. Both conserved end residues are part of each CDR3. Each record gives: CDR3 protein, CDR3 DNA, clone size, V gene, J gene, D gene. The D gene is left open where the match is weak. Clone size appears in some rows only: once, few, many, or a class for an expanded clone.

CDR3 protein: CASSFRDSYEQYF
CDR3 DNA: TGTGCCAGCAGTTTCAGGGATTCCTACGAGCAGTACTTC
clone size: NA
V gene: TRBV27
J gene: TRBJ2-7
D gene: NA

CDR3 protein: CASSSPGQGVYEQYF
CDR3 DNA: TGTGCCAGCAGTTCGCCGGGACAGGGGGTCTACGAGCAGTACTTC
clone size: NA
V gene: TRBV27
J gene: TRBJ2-7
D gene: TRBD1

CDR3 protein: CASSPRTGSSGELFF
CDR3 DNA: TGTGCCAGCAGCCCCCGGACAGGGTCCAGCGGGGAGCTGTTTTTT
clone size: once
V gene: TRBV11-3
J gene: TRBJ2-2
D gene: TRBD1

CDR3 protein: CASSLSRGYEQYF
CDR3 DNA: TGTGCCAGCAGTTTATCGAGGGGATACGAGCAGTACTTC
clone size: NA
V gene: TRBV27
J gene: TRBJ2-7
D gene: NA

CDR3 protein: CASSFSTGHLEYGYTF
CDR3 DNA: TGTGCCAGCAGTTTTTCGACAGGCCATTTGGAATATGGCTACACCTTC
clone size: NA
V gene: TRBV27
J gene: TRBJ1-2
D gene: NA

CDR3 protein: CASSLIPRPQETQYF
CDR3 DNA: TGCGCCAGCAGCTTGATCCCCCGGCCCCAAGAGACCCAGTACTTC
clone size: NA
V gene: TRBV5-1
J gene: TRBJ2-5
D gene: NA

CDR3 protein: CASAGAYNNQPQHF
CDR3 DNA: TGTGCCAGCGCTGGGGCATATAACAATCAGCCCCAGCATTTT
clone size: NA
V gene: TRBV6-6
J gene: TRBJ1-5
D gene: NA

CDR3 protein: CASSWGLAGGLYEQYF
CDR3 DNA: TGTGCCAGCTCATGGGGGCTAGCGGGAGGCTTATACGAGCAGTACTTC
clone size: once
V gene: TRBV9
J gene: TRBJ2-7
D gene: TRBD2

CDR3 protein: CASRDTGVVGGYTF
CDR3 DNA: TGTGCCAGTAGAGATACAGGGGTGGTCGGCGGCTACACCTTC
clone size: once
V gene: TRBV19
J gene: TRBJ1-2
D gene: TRBD1

CDR3 protein: CASSSSQGEVVRWSQYF
CDR3 DNA: TGTGCCAGCAGTTCCTCACAGGGGGAAGTCGTCAGGTGGAGTCAGTACTTC
clone size: once
V gene: TRBV27
J gene: TRBJ2-7
D gene: TRBD1

CDR3 protein: CASSLAGFSTDTQYF
CDR3 DNA: TGTGCCAGCAGCCTAGCGGGATTTAGCACAGATACGCAGTATTTT
clone size: NA
V gene: TRBV14
J gene: TRBJ2-3
D gene: TRBD2